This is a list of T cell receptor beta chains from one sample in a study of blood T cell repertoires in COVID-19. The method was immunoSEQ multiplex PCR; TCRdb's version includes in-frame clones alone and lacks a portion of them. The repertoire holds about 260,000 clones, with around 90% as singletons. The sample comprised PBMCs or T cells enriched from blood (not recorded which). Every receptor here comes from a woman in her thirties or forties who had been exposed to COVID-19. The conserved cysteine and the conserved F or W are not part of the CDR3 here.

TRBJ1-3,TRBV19,ASSIPLSVRLSGNTIY
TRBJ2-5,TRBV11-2,ASSSGQGTETQY
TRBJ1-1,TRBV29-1,SVELFDRWNTEAF
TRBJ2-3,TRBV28,ASSLRGASGGAVTDTQY
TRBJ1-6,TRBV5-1,ASSLAGQGANSPLH
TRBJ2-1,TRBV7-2,ASSLGDFNEQF
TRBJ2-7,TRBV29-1,SVRQGSRDEQY
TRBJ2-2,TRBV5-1,ASSPGSGRARGTGELF
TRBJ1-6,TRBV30,AWSVPGRALH
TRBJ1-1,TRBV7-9,ASSLAAGGPPGGSSEAF
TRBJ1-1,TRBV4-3,ASSQDPSANQWNTEAF
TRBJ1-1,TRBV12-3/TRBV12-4,AIERAWTEAF
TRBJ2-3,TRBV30,AWIQGWDTQY
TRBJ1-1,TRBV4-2,ASSQRLSGAGGAF
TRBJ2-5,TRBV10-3,ATDPGGKEETQY
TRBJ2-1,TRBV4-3,ASSGWVVAGGPGEQF
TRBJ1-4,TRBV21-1,ASSKGTGPNEKLF
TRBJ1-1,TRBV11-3,ASSSRDSGVAF
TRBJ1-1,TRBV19,ASRGPTGYGRNTEAF
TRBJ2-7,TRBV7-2,ASSNTGYEQY
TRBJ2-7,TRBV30,AWRRTGTSYEQY
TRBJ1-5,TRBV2,ASSEQGARQPQH
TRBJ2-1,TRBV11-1,ASSLGAGMNYNEQF
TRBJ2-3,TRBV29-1,SVQGDSTDTQY
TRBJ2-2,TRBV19,ASSILPSGRVATGELF
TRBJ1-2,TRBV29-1,SVEDRALYGYT
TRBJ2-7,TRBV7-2,ASSISGGPNYEQY
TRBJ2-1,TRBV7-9,ASSSKETSGNEQF
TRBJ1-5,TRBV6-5,ASRQTRREGQPQH
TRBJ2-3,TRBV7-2,ASSLLQGAAQDTQY